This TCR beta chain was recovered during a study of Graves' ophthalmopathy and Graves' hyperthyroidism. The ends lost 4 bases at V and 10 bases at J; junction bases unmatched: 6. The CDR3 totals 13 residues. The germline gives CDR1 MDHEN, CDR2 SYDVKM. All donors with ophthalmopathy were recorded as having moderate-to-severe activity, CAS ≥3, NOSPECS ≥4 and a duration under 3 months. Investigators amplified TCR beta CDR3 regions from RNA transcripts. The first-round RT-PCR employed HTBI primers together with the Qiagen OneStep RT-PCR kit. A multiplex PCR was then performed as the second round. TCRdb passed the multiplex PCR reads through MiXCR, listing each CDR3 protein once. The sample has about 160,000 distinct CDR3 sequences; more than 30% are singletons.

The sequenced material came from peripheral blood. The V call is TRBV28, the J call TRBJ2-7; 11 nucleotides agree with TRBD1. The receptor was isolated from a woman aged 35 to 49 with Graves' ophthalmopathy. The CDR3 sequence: CASSSGTGGLQYF. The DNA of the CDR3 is TGTGCCAGCAGTTCCGGGACAGGGGGGTTACAGTACTTC. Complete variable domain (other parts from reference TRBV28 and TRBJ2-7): DVKVTQSSRYLVKRTGEKVFLECVQDMDHENMFWYRQDPGLGLRLIYFSYDVKMKEKGDIPEGYSVSREKKERFSLILESASTNQTSMYLCASSSGTGGLQYFGPGTRLTVT.